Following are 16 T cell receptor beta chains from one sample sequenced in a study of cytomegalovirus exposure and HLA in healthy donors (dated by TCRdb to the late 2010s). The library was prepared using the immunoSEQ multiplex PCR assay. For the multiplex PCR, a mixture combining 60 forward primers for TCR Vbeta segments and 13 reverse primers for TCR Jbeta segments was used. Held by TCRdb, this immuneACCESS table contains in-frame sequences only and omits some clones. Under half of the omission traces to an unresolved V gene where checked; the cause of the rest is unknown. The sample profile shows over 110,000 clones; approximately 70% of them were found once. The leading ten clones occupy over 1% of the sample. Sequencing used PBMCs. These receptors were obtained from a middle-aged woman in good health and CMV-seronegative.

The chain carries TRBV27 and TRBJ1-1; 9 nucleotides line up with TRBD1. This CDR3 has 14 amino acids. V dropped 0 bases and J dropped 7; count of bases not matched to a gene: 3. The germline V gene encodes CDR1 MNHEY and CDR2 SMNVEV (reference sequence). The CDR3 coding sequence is TGTGCCAGCAGTTTATCCCTGGGACAGGGTGAAGCTTTCTTT. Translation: CASSLSLGQGEAFF.

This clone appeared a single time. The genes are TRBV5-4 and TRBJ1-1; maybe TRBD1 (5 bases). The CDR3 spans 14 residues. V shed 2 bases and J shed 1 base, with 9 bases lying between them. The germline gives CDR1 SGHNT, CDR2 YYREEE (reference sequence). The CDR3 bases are TGTGCCAGCAGCTTAAGCGGGGGGAACACTGAAGCTTTCTTT. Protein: CASSLSGGNTEAFF.

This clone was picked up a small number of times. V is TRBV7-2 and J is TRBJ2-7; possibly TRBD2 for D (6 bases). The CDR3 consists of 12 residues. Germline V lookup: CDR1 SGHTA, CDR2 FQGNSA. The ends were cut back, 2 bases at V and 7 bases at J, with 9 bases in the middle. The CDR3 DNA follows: TGTGCCAGCAGCTTATCGGGGGTTGAGCAGTACGTC. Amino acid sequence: CASSLSGVEQYV.

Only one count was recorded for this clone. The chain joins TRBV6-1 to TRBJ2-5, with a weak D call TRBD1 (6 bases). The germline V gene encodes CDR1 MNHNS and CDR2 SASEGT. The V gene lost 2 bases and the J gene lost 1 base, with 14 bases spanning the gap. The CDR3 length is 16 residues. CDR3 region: CASSETSYRAQETQYF. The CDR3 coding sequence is TGTGCCAGCAGTGAAACTTCTTACAGGGCCCAAGAGACCCAGTACTTC.

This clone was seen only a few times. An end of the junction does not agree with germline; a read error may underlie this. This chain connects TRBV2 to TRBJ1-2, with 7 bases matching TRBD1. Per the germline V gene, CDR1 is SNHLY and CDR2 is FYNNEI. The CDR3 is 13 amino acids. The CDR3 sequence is CASSEAMRQGGFF. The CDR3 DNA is TGTGCCAGCAGTGAAGCGATGAGGCAGGGGGGATTCTTC.

As DNA, the CDR3 is TGTGCCATCAGTGGTGCTAGCGGGGGTGCCACCTACGAGCAGTACTTC. This codes for CAISGASGGATYEQYF. The chain carries TRBV10-3 and TRBJ2-7; 10 bases map to TRBD2. V lost 4 bases to trimming and J lost 2 bases; unmatched junction nucleotides: 8. This CDR3 contains 16 residues. Germline values: CDR1 ENHRY, CDR2 SYGVKD.

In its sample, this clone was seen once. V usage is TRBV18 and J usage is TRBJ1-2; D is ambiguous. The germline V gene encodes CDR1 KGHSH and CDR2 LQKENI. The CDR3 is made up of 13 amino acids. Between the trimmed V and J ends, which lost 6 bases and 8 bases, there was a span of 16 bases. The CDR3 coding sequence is TGTGCCAGCTCTCCGACACTAGAATACGGCTACACCTTC. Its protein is CASSPTLEYGYTF.

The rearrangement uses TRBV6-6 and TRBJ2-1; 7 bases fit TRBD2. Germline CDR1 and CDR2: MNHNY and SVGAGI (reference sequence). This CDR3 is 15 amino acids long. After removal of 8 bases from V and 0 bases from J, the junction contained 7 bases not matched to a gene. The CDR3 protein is CASVWGGASYNEQFF. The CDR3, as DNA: TGTGCCAGCGTTTGGGGGGGAGCCTCCTACAATGAGCAGTTCTTC.

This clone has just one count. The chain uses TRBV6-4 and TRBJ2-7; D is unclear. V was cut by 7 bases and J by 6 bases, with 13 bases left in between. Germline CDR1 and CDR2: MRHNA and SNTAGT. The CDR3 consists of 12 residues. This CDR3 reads CASNESWAEQYV. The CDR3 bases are TGTGCCAGCAACGAATCGTGGGCCGAGCAGTACGTC.

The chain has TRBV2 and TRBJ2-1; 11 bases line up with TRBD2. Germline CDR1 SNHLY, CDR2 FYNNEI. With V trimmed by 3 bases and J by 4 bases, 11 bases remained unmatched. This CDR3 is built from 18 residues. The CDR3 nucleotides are TGTGCCAGCAGTGATACAGGACCTAGCGGGGGGAAATACAATGAGCAGTTCTTC. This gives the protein CASSDTGPSGGKYNEQFF.

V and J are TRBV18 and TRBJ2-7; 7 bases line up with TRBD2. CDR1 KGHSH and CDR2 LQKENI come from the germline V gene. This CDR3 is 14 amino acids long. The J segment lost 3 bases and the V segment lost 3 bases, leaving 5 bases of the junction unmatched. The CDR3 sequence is CASSPGLGLYEQYF. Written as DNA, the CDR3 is TGTGCCAGCTCACCTGGACTAGGCCTCTACGAGCAGTACTTC.

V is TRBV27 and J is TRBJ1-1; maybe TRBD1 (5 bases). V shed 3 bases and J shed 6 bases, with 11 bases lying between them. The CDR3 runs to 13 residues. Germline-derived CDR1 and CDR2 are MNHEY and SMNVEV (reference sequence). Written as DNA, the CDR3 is TGTGCCAGCAGTTTTTTAGGGGCATCTGAAGCTTTCTTT. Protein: CASSFLGASEAFF.

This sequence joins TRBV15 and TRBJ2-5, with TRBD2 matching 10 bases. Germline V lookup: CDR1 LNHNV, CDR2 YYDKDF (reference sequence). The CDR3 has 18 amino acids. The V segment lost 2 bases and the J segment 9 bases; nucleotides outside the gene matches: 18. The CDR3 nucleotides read TGTGCCACCAGCAGATCCCACGAGCGGGGGGGGCCCTACGCGGCCCAGTACTTC. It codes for CATSRSHERGGPYAAQYF.

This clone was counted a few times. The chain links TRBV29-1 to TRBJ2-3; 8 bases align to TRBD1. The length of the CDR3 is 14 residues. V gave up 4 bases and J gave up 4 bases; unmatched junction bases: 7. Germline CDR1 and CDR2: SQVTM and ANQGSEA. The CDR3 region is CSVGPRQGPDTQYF. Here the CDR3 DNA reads TGCAGCGTTGGTCCCCGACAGGGGCCAGATACGCAGTATTTT.

As DNA, the CDR3 is TGTGCCAGCAGCAGCAGGACAGGGGAGGGGAACACTGAAGCTTTCTTT. The encoded protein is CASSSRTGEGNTEAFF. The chain uses TRBV9 and TRBJ1-1, with TRBD1 matching over 9 bases. The germline gives CDR1 SGDLS, CDR2 YYNGEE. This CDR3 is built from 16 residues. The V and J ends lost 4 bases and 1 base, in that order; junction bases with no gene match: 8. The full variable domain, its missing parts supplied by reference TRBV9 and TRBJ1-1, is DSGVTQTPKHLITATGQRVTLRCSPRSGDLSVYWYQQSLDQGLQFLIQYYNGEERAKGNILERFSAQQFPDLHSELNLSSLELGDSALYFCASSSRTGEGNTEAFFGQGTRLTVV.

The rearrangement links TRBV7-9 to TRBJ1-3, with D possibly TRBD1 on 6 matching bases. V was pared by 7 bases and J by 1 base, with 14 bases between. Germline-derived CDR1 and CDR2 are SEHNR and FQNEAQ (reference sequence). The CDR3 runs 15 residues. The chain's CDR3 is CASTEQGGSGNTIYF. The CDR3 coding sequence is TGTGCCAGCACCGAACAGGGAGGGTCTGGAAACACCATATATTTT.